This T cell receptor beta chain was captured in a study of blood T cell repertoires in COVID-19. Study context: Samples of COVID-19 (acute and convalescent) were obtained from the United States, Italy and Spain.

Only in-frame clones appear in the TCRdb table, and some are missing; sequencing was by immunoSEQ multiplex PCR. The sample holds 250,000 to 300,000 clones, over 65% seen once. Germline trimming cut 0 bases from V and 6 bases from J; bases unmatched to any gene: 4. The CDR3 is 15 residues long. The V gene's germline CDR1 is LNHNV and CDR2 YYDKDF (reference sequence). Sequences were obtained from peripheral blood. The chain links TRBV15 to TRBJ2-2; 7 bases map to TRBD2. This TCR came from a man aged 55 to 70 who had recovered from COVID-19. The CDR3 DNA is TGTGCCACCAGCAGAGATAGGGAGGGGTCCGGGGAGCTGTTTTTT. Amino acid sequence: CATSRDREGSGELFF.